What follows are 13 T cell receptor beta chains derived from one specimen sequenced in a study of cytomegalovirus exposure and HLA in healthy donors. The PCR made use of 60 Vbeta and 13 Jbeta primers. Assay used: immunoSEQ multiplex PCR; TCRdb lists only in-frame clones, some missing. Its clone listing holds fewer than 40,000 clones. Sample: PBMCs. The origin of the receptors is a woman aged 40 to 49 in good health and CMV-seropositive.

The V gene is TRBV2, the J gene TRBJ1-2; 8 nucleotides line up with TRBD1. CDR3 length equals 13 residues. The germline CDR1 and CDR2 sequences are SNHLY and FYNNEI. The V and J ends lost 9 bases and 8 bases, in that order; junction bases with no gene match: 11. CDR3 nucleotides: TGTGCCAGTACACCCGACAGGGGAGGCGGCTACACCTTC. This translates into CASTPDRGGGYTF.

The chain couples TRBV5-1 to TRBJ1-1; the D is unclear. The CDR3 is 14 amino acids. The V and J ends lost 0 bases and 1 base respectively, with 7 bases between them. CDR1 and CDR2 (germline): SGHRS, YFSETQ. CDR3 sequence (DNA): TGCGCCAGCAGCTTGGGCAGTAAGAACACTGAAGCTTTCTTT. This sequence encodes CASSLGSKNTEAFF.

The V and J genes are TRBV7-3 and TRBJ2-2, with D tentatively TRBD2 (7 bases). Trimming stripped 3 bases from V and 6 bases from J, with 8 bases between. The V gene's germline CDR1 is SGHTA and CDR2 FQGTGA. The CDR3 has 13 residues. CDR3 sequence: CASSFGGPGELFF. DNA of the CDR3: TGTGCCAGCAGCTTCGGGGGGCCCGGGGAGCTGTTTTTT.

The CDR3 DNA follows: TGTGCCAGCTCACCAGGCAGGCGCACTGAAGCTTTCTTT. Protein: CASSPGRRTEAFF. The chain is built from TRBV18 and TRBJ1-1, with D hard to call. Trimming took 2 bases from V and 4 from J, leaving 8 bases between them. The CDR3 extends over 13 amino acids. CDR1 KGHSH and CDR2 LQKENI come from the germline V gene.

The V call is TRBV29-1, the J call TRBJ1-1; 9 bases map to TRBD1. This CDR3 has 16 amino acids. J gave up 4 bases and V 6 bases, and 15 bases lay outside the gene matches. Per germline, CDR1 SQVTM and CDR2 ANQGSEA. CDR3 sequence: CSVRGDRAVPTTEAFF. Here the CDR3 DNA reads TGCAGCGTGAGAGGGGACAGGGCAGTCCCGACCACTGAAGCTTTCTTT.

This chain joins TRBV28 and TRBJ2-5; D gene uncertain. There are 15 residues in the CDR3. V shed 5 bases and J shed 2 bases, with 15 bases lying between them. The germline V gene has CDR1 MDHEN and CDR2 SYDVKM. Here the CDR3 reads CASSVSGPGQETQYF. CDR3 DNA sequence: TGTGCCAGCAGTGTATCAGGTCCTGGGCAAGAGACCCAGTACTTC.

The CDR3: CASSLGGYNTEAFF. The CDR3 DNA is TGTGCCAGCAGTCTTGGAGGGTATAACACTGAAGCTTTCTTT. The V call is TRBV28, the J call TRBJ1-1, with D uncertain. V shed 5 bases and J shed 2 bases, with 12 bases lying between them. The CDR3 extends over 14 amino acids. CDR1 is MDHEN, CDR2 SYDVKM, per germline.

This chain uses TRBV7-9 with TRBJ2-5; 7 bases agree with TRBD1. CDR1 and CDR2 from the germline V gene are SEHNR and FQNEAQ (reference sequence). This CDR3 is built from 16 residues. The V and J ends lost 2 bases and 0 bases, in that order; junction bases with no gene match: 6. The CDR3 DNA sequence: TGTGCCAGCAGCTTAACGGGGACAGCAGACCAAGAGACCCAGTACTTC. Translating it yields CASSLTGTADQETQYF.

The rearrangement links TRBV6-1 to TRBJ2-7; 7 positions match TRBD2. The germline CDR1 and CDR2 sequences are MNHNS and SASEGT. The length of the CDR3 is 15 residues. The trim removed 7 bases at V and 0 bases at J, leaving 9 bases unmatched. CDR3 in DNA: TGTGCCAGCACTTCAGCGGGATGGGACTCCTACGAGCAGTACTTC. Its translation: CASTSAGWDSYEQYF.

V and J are TRBV11-2 and TRBJ2-7; D possibly corresponds to TRBD1 (6 bases). Trimming stripped 4 bases from V and 4 bases from J, with 20 bases between. The CDR3 runs to 16 residues. Germline values: CDR1 SGHAT, CDR2 FQNNGV. The CDR3 DNA reads TGTGCCAGCAGCTCCCTGGCTGGACAGAGGGATTACGAGCAGTACTTC. It yields the protein CASSSLAGQRDYEQYF.

The J gene is TRBJ2-4, the V gene TRBV5-6; perhaps TRBD1 as D (6 bases). V was pared by 4 bases and J by 7 bases, with 18 bases between. Per germline, CDR1 SGHDT and CDR2 YYEEEE. The CDR3 spans 15 residues. Written as DNA, the CDR3 is TGTGCCAGCAGCAGTCAAATCAGGGGAATGAACATTCAGTACTTC. As protein: CASSSQIRGMNIQYF.

This sequence joins TRBV9 and TRBJ2-7; TRBD1 agrees at 9 bases. Germline CDR1 reads SGDLS; CDR2 reads YYNGEE. V dropped 4 bases and J dropped 4; count of bases not matched to a gene: 9. There are 15 residues in the CDR3. The CDR3 protein is CASSPQQGAEYEQYF. DNA for the CDR3: TGTGCCAGCAGCCCTCAACAGGGGGCCGAGTACGAGCAGTACTTC.

The V call is TRBV7-6, the J call TRBJ2-7; TRBD1 agrees at 10 bases. The ends lost 5 bases at V and 2 bases at J; junction bases unmatched: 6. Germline lookup yields CDR1 SGHVS and CDR2 FNYEAQ. This CDR3 region has 15 residues. The CDR3 sequence is CASSPRTGGTYEQYF. In DNA form, the CDR3 reads TGTGCCAGCAGCCCACGGACAGGGGGAACCTACGAGCAGTACTTC.